This T cell receptor beta chain appears in the sequencing data of a study of beta chain features in type 1 diabetes. Regarding the study as a whole: Among all four CD4+ subsets, Type 1 diabetes patients had TCRB CDR3s that were moderately but significantly shorter. In the patient group, naive, central memory and Treg TCRB repertoires seemed more alike than in the healthy donor group. Shorter templates may be favored by PCR, equally so in patients and controls.

Expressed TCRB transcripts were sequenced because the entire RNA isolate underwent reverse transcription. This table comes from immunoSEQ multiplex PCR, and its TCRdb copy is limited to in-frame clones, with some not included. The table shows around 650,000 clones, with under 15% occurring only once. Germline CDR1 is SQVTM and CDR2 is ANQGSEA. The CDR3 has 15 residues. Germline trimming cut 6 bases from V and 5 bases from J; bases unmatched to any gene: 11. The sample holds a few counts of this clone. Its specificity is not known. Purity exceeding 95% was reached by all sorted populations. The sequenced sample consisted of naive CD4+ T cells from blood. The source of this sequence is a man aged 25-45 years with type 1 diabetes. This chain connects TRBV29-1 to TRBJ2-3; 10 nucleotides match TRBD1. The CDR3 spells CSVEKGQGQGDTQYF. The CDR3 bases are TGCAGCGTCGAGAAGGGACAGGGGCAAGGAGATACGCAGTATTTT.